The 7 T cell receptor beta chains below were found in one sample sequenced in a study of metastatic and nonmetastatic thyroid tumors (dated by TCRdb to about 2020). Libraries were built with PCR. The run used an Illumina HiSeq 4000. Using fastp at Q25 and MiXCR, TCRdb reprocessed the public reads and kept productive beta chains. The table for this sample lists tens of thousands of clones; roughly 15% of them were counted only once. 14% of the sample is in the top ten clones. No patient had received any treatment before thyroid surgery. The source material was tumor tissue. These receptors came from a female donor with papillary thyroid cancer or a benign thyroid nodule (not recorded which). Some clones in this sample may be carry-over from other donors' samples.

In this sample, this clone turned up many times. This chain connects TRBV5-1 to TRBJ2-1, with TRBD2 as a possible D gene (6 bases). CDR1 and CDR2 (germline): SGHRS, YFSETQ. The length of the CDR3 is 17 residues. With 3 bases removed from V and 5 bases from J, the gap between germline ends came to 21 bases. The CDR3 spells CASSSTPPGEPHNEQFF. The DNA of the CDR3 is TGCGCCAGCAGCTCGACCCCTCCGGGAGAGCCCCACAATGAGCAGTTCTTC.

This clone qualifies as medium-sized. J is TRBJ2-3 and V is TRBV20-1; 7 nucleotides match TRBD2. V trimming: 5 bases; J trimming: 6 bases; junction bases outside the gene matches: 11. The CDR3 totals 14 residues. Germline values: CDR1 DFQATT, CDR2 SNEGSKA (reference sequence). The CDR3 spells CSADRDYAADTQYF. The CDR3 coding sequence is TGCAGTGCTGACCGGGACTACGCGGCGGATACGCAGTATTTT.

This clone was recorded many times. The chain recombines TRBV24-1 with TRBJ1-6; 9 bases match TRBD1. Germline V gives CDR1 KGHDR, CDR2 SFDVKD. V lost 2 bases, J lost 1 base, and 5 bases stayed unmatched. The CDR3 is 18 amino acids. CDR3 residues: CATSDSPDRGSYNSPLHF. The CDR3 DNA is TGTGCCACCAGTGATTCCCCGGACAGGGGATCCTATAATTCACCCCTCCACTTT.

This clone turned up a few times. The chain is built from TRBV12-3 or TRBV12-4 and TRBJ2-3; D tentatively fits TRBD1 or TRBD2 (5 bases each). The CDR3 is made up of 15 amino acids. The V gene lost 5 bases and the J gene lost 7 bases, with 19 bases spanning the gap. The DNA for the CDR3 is TGTGCCAGCAGTCCGAGGGACGGTCGTGCTTATACGCAGTATTTT. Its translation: CASSPRDGRAYTQYF.

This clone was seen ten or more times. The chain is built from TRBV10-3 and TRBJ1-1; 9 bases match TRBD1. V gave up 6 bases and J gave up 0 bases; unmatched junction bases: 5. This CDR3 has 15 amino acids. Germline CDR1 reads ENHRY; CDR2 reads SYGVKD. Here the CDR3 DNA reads TGTGCCATCAGGGACGACAGGGGGGTGAACACTGAAGCTTTCTTT. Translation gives CAIRDDRGVNTEAFF.

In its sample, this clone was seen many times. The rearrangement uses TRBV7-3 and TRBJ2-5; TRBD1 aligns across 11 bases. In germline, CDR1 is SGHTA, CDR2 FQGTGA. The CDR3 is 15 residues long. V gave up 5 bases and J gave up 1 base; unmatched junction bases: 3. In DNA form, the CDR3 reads TGTGCCAGCAGCCTCGGGACAGGGGGCCAAGAGACCCAGTACTTC. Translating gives CASSLGTGGQETQYF.

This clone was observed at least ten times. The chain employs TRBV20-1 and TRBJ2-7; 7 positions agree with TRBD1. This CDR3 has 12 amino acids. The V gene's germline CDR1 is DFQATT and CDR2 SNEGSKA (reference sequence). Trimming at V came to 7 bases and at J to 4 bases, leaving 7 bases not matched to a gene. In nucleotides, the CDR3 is TGCAGTGGAACGGGACAGCGATACGAGCAGTACTTC. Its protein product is CSGTGQRYEQYF.